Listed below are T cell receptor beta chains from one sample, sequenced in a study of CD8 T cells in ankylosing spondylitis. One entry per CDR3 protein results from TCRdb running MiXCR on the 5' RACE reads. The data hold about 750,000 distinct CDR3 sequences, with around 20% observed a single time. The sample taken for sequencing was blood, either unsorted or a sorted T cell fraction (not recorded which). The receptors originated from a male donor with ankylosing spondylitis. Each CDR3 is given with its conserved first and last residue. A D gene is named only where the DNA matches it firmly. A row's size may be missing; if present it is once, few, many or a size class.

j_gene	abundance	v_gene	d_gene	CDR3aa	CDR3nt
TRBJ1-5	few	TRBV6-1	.	CASSNRMEPQHF	TGTGCCAGCAGCAACCGCATGGAGCCCCAGCATTTT
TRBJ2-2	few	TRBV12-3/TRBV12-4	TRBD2	CASSPSGGGPGELFF	TGTGCCAGCAGTCCCTCGGGAGGTGGGCCCGGGGAGCTGTTTTTT
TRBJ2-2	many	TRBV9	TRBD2	CASSPRTSGNTGELFF	TGTGCCAGCAGCCCCAGGACTAGCGGTAACACCGGGGAGCTGTTTTTT
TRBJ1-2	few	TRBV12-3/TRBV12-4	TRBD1	CASSLGAGGIYGYTF	TGTGCCAGCAGTTTAGGGGCAGGGGGAATTTATGGCTACACCTTC
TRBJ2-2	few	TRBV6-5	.	CASIWGGQVTGELFF	TGTGCCAGCATTTGGGGGGGGCAGGTTACCGGGGAGCTGTTTTTT
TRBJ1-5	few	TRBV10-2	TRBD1	CASSEGTVGEPQHF	TGCGCCAGCAGTGAAGGGACAGTCGGGGAGCCCCAGCATTTT
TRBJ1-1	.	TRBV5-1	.	CASSLEGDVTEAFF	TGCGCCAGCAGCTTGGAAGGGGACGTTACTGAAGCTTTCTTT
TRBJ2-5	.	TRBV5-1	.	CASSLVGGPVDEETQYF	TGCGCCAGCAGCTTGGTCGGGGGGCCCGTTGATGAAGAGACCCAGTACTTC
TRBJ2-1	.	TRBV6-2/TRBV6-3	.	CASKHPRPRNEQFF	TGTGCCAGCAAACATCCGAGGCCAAGGAATGAGCAGTTCTTC
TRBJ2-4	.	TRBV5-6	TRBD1	CASWLGQGKAKNIQYF	TGTGCCAGCTGGTTGGGACAGGGGAAGGCCAAAAACATTCAGTACTTC
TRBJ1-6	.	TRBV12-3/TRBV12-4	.	CASSLNRQHNSPLHF	TGTGCCAGCAGTTTAAACCGGCAGCATAATTCACCCCTCCACTTT
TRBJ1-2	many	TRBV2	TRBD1	CASRPGQAVYGYTF	TGTGCCAGCAGACCCGGACAGGCGGTCTATGGCTACACCTTC
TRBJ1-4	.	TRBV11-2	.	CASSLGLLAGHSNEKLFF	TGTGCCAGCAGCTTAGGCCTTTTGGCCGGACACAGTAATGAAAAACTGTTTTTT
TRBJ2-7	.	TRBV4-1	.	CASSQVNRAYEQYF	TGCGCCAGCAGCCAAGTTAACAGAGCTTACGAGCAGTACTTC
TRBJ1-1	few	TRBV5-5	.	CASSLAWGFDTEAFF	TGTGCCAGCAGCTTGGCCTGGGGGTTTGACACTGAAGCTTTCTTT
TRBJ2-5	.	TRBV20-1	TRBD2	CSAGAGAGVQETQYF	TGCAGTGCCGGGGCCGGGGCGGGGGTACAAGAGACCCAGTACTTC
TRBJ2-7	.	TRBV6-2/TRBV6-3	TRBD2	CASSYLAGSTEQYF	TGTGCCAGCAGTTACTTAGCGGGATCTACCGAGCAGTACTTC
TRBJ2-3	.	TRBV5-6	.	CASSSFSRPPVGTDTQYF	TGTGCCAGCAGCTCATTCTCCAGGCCCCCTGTTGGGACAGATACGCAGTATTTT